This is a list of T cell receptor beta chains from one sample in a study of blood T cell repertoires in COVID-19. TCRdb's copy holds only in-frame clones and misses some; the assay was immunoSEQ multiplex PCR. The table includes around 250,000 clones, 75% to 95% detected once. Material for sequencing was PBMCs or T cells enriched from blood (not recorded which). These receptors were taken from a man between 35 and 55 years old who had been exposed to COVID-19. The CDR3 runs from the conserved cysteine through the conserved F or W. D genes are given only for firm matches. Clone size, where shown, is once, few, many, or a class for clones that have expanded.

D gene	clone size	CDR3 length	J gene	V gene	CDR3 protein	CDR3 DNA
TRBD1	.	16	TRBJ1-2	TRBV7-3	CASSPVAGQGIYGYTF	TGTGCCAGCAGCCCGGTTGCGGGACAGGGAATCTATGGCTACACCTTC
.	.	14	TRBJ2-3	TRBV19	CASSNKGNTDTQYF	TGTGCCAGTAGTAACAAGGGGAACACAGATACGCAGTATTTT
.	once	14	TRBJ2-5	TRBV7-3	CASSSEAGRETQYF	TGTGCCAGCAGCTCGGAAGCGGGCCGGGAGACCCAGTACTTC
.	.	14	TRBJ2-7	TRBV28	CASAKGDKSYEQYF	TGTGCCTCAGCGAAAGGGGACAAGTCCTACGAGCAGTACTTC
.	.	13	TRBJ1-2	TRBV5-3	CARSRTDNYGYTF	TGTGCCAGAAGCCGGACAGATAACTATGGCTACACCTTC
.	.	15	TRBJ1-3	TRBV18	CASSPWGVSGNTIYF	TGTGCCAGCTCACCGTGGGGAGTATCTGGAAACACCATATATTTT
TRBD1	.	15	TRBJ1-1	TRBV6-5	CASSRTGGADTEAFF	TGTGCCAGCAGTCGGACAGGGGGCGCGGACACTGAAGCTTTCTTT
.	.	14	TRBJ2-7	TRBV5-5	CASSFFGGPYEQYF	TGTGCCAGCAGCTTTTTCGGGGGACCCTACGAGCAGTACTTC
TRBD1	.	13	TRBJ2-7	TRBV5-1	CASSARQGSEQYF	TGCGCCAGCAGCGCGAGACAGGGTAGCGAGCAGTACTTC
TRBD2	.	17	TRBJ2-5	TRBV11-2	CASSLPSSGSVLKTQYF	TGTGCCAGCAGCCTCCCCTCTAGCGGGAGCGTATTAAAGACCCAGTACTTC